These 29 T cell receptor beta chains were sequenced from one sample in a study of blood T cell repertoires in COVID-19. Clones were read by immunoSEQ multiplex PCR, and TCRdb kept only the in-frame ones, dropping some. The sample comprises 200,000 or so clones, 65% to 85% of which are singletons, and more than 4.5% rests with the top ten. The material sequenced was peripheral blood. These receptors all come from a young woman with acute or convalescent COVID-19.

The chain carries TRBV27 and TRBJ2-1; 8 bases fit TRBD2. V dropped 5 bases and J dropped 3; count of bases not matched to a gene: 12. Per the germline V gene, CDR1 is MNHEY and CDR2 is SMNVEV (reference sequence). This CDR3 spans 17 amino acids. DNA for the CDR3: TGTGCCAGCAGTAACTCTAGCGGGTGGTCCCTCTACAATGAGCAGTTCTTC. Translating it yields CASSNSSGWSLYNEQFF.

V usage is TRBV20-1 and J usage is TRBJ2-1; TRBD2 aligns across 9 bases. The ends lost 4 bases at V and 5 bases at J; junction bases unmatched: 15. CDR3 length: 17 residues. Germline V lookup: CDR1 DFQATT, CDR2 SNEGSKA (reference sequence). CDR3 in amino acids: CSANEIAGAWVDNEQFF. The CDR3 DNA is TGCAGTGCTAATGAGATAGCGGGAGCCTGGGTCGACAATGAGCAGTTCTTC.

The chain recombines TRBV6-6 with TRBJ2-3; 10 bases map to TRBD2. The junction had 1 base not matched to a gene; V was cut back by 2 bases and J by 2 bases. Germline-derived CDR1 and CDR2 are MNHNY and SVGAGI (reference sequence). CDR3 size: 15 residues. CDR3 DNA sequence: TGTGCCAGCAGTTACCTAGCGGGAGCCACAGATACGCAGTATTTT. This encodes CASSYLAGATDTQYF.

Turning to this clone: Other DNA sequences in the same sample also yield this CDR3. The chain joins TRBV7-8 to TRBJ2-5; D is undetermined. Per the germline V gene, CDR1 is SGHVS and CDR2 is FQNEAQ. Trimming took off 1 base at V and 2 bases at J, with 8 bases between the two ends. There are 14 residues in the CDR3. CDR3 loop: CASSLGRRQETQYF. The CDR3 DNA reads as TGTGCCAGCAGCTTAGGACGGCGGCAAGAGACCCAGTACTTC.

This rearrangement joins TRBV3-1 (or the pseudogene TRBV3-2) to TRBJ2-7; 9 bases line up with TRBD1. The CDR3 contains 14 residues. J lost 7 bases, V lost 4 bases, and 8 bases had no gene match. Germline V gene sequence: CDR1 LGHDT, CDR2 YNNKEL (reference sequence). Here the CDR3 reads CASSLGQGFGEQYF. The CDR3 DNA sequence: TGTGCCAGCAGCCTCGGACAGGGGTTCGGAGAGCAGTACTTC.

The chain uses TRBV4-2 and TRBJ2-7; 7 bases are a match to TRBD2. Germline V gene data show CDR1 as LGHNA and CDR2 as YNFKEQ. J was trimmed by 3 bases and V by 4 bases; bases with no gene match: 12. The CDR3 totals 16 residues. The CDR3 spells CASSPRRGGWVYEQYF. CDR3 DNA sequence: TGTGCCAGCAGCCCACGGCGGGGAGGGTGGGTCTACGAGCAGTACTTC.

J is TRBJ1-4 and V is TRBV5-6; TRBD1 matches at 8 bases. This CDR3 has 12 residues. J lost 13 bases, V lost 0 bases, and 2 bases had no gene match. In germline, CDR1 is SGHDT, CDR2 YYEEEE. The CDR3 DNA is TGTGCCAGCAGCTTGGGACAGGGGAGACTGTTTTTT. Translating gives CASSLGQGRLFF.

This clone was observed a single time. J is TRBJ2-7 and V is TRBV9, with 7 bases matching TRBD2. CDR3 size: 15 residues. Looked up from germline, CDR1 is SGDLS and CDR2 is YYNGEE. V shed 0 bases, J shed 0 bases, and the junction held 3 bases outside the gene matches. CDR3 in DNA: TGTGCCAGCAGCGTAGCAGCGGGACCCTCCTACGAGCAGTACTTC. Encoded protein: CASSVAAGPSYEQYF.

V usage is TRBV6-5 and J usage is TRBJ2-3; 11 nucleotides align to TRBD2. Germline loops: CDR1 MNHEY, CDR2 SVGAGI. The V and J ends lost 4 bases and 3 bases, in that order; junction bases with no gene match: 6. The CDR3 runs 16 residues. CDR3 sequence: CASSFIAGGSTDTQYF. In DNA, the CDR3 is TGTGCCAGCAGTTTTATAGCGGGGGGGAGTACAGATACGCAGTATTTT.

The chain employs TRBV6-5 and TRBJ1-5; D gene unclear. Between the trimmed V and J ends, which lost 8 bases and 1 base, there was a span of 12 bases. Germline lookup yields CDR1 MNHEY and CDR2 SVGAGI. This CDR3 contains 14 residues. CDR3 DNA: TGTGCCAGCGGGAGGGTATCGAGCAATCAGCCCCAGCATTTT. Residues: CASGRVSSNQPQHF.

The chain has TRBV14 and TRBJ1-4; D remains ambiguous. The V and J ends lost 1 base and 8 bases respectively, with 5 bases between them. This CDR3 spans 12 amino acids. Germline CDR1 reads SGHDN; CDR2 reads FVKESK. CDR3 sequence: CASSQAREKLFF. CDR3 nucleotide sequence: TGTGCCAGCAGCCAAGCGAGGGAAAAACTGTTTTTT. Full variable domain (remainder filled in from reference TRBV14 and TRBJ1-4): EAGVTQFPSHSVIEKGQTVTLRCDPISGHDNLYWYRRVMGKEIKFLLHFVKESKQDESGMPNNRFLAERTGGTYSTLKVQPAELEDSGVYFCASSQAREKLFFGSGTQLSVL.

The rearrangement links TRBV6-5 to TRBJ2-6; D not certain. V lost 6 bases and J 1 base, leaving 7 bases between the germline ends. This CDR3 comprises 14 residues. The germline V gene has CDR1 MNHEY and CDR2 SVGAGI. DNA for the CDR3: TGTGCCAGCAGATATATGTCTGGGGCCAACGTCCTGACTTTC. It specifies CASRYMSGANVLTF.

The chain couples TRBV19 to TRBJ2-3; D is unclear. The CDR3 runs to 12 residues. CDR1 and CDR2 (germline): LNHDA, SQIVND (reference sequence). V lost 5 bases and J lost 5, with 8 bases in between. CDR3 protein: CASSLAEDTQYF. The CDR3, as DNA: TGTGCCAGTAGTCTCGCGGAAGATACGCAGTATTTT.

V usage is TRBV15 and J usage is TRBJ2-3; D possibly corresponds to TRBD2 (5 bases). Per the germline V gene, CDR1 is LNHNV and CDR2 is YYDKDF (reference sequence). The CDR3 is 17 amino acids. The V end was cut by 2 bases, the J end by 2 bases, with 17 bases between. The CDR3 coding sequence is TGTGCCACCAGCAGATCTCGGGTAACTAGGGACACAGATACGCAGTATTTT. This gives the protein CATSRSRVTRDTDTQYF.

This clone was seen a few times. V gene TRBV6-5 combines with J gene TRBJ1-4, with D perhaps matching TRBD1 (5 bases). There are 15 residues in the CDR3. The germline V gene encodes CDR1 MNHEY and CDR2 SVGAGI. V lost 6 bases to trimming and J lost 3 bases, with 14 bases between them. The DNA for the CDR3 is TGTGCCAGCAGATCCGCAGGGCTGGCTAATGAAAAACTGTTTTTT. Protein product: CASRSAGLANEKLFF.

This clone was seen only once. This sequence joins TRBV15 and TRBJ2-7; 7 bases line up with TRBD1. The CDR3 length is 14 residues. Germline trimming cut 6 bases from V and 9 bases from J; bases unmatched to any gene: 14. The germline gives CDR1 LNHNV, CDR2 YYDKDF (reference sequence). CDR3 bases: TGTGCCACCAGGGCCATTCAGGGTGCAGGGGGGCAGTACTTC. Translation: CATRAIQGAGGQYF.

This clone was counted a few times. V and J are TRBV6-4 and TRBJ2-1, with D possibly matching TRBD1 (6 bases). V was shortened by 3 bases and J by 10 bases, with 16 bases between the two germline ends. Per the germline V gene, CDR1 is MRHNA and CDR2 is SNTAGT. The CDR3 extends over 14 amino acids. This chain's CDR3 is CASSESGGTSEQFF. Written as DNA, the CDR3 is TGTGCCAGCAGTGAATCGGGTGGGACAAGCGAGCAGTTCTTC.

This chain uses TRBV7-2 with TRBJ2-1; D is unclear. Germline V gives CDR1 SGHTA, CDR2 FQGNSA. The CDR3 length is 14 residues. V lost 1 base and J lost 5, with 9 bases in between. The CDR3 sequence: CASSLEQSNNEQFF. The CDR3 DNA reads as TGTGCCAGCAGCTTAGAACAGTCCAACAATGAGCAGTTCTTC.

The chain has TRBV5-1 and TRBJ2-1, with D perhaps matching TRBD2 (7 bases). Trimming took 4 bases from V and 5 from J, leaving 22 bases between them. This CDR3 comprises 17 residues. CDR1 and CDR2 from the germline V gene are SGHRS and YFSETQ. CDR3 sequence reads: CASSPNFGGAIDNEQFF. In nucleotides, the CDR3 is TGCGCCAGCAGCCCAAACTTTGGGGGGGCTATAGACAATGAGCAGTTCTTC.

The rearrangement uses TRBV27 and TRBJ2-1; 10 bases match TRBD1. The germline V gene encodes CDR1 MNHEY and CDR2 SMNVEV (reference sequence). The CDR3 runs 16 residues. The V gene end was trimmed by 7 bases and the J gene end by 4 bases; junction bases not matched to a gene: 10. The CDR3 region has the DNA TGTGCCAGCAACTCCAGCGGGACAGGGGTATACAATGAGCAGTTCTTC. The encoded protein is CASNSSGTGVYNEQFF.

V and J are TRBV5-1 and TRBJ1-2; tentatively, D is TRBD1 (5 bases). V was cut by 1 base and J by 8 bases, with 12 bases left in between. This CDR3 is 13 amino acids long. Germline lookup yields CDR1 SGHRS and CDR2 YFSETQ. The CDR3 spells CASSLIQGGGYTF. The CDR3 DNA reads TGCGCCAGCAGCTTGATTCAGGGAGGCGGCTACACCTTC.

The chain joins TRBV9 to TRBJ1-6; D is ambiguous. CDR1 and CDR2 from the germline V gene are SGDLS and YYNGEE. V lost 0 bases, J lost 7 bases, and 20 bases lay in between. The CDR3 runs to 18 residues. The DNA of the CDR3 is TGTGCCAGCAGCGTAGGGGTCGCGGGTACCACCAAAAATTCACCCCTCCACTTT. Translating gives CASSVGVAGTTKNSPLHF. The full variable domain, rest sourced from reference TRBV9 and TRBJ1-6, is DSGVTQTPKHLITATGQRVTLRCSPRSGDLSVYWYQQSLDQGLQFLIQYYNGEERAKGNILERFSAQQFPDLHSELNLSSLELGDSALYFCASSVGVAGTTKNSPLHFGNGTRLTVT.

CDR3 sequence: CASRQGDGGAHENIQYF. CDR3 nucleotides: TGTGCCAGCCGACAAGGGGACGGCGGGGCACACGAAAACATTCAGTACTTC. The chain employs TRBV6-9 and TRBJ2-4; D is possibly TRBD2 (6 bases). This CDR3 spans 17 amino acids. The germline V gene has CDR1 MNHGY and CDR2 SVAAGI. The ends were cut back, 8 bases at V and 5 bases at J, with 25 bases in the middle.

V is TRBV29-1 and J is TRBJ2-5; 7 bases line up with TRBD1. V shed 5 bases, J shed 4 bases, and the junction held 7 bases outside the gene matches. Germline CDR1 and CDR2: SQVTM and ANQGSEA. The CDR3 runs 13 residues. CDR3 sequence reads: CSVFEGAGETQYF. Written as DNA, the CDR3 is TGCAGCGTTTTTGAGGGGGCGGGAGAGACCCAGTACTTC. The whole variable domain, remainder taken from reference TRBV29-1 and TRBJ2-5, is SAVISQKPSRDICQRGTSLTIQCQVDSQVTMMFWYRQQPGQSLTLIATANQGSEATYESGFVIDKFPISRPNLTFSTLTVSNMSPEDSSIYLCSVFEGAGETQYFGPGTRLLVL.

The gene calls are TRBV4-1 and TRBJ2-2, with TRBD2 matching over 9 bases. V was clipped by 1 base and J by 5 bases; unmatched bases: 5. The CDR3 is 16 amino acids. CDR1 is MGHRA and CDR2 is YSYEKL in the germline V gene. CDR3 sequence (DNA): TGCGCCAGCAGCCAAGGGTGGCTAGCGGGAACCGGGGAGCTGTTTTTT. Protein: CASSQGWLAGTGELFF.

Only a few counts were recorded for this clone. CDR3 nucleotide sequence: TGTGCCAGCAGTGATAGGGAACAGGCTGAAGCTTTCTTT. Protein sequence: CASSDREQAEAFF. The chain links TRBV2 to TRBJ1-1; perhaps TRBD1 as D (5 bases). The V and J ends lost 3 bases and 6 bases respectively, with 11 bases between them. Looked up from germline, CDR1 is SNHLY and CDR2 is FYNNEI. The CDR3 contains 13 residues.

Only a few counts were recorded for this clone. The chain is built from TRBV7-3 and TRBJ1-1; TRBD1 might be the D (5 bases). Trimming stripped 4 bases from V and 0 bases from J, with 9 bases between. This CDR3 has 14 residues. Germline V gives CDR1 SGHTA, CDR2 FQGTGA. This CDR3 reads CASSSRGMNTEAFF. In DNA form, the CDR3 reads TGTGCCAGCAGCTCACGGGGGATGAACACTGAAGCTTTCTTT. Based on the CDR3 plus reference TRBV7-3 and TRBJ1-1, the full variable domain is GAGVSQTPSNKVTEKGKYVELRCDPISGHTALYWYRQSLGQGPEFLIYFQGTGAADDSGLPNDRFFAVRPEGSVSTLKIQRTERGDSAVYLCASSSRGMNTEAFFGQGTRLTVV.

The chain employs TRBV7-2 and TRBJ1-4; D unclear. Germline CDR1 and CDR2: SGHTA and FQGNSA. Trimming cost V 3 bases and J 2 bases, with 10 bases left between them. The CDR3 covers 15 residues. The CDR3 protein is CASSFESRTNEKLFF. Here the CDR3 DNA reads TGTGCCAGCAGCTTTGAGTCACGTACTAATGAAAAACTGTTTTTT.

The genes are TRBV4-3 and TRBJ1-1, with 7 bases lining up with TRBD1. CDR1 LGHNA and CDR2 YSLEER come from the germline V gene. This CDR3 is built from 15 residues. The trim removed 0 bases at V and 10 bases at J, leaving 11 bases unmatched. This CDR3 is CASSQETAVSGGAFF. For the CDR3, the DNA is TGCGCCAGCAGCCAAGAGACCGCTGTGTCAGGGGGAGCTTTCTTT.